These 2 T cell receptor beta chains originate from one sample sequenced in a study of cytomegalovirus exposure and HLA in healthy donors (dated by TCRdb to between 2016 and 2019). Receptor libraries were prepared by the immunoSEQ multiplex PCR assay. A mixture of 60 forward primers for TCR Vbeta segments and 13 reverse primers for TCR Jbeta segments was used in the multiplex PCR. TCRdb re-hosts the immuneACCESS table, in-frame sequences only. Its copies lack some clones; in the studies checked, an unresolved V gene accounts for under half of them, and the cause for the rest is not known. Within this sample are 180,000 or so clones, with 70% to 80% of them counted one time only. The top ten hold 0.6% to 0.9% of the sample. Sample: PBMCs. The receptors originated from a female donor in good health and CMV-seronegative.

This clone was detected only a few times. The chain has TRBV2 and TRBJ1-1; 7 bases line up with TRBD1. The CDR3 has 13 amino acids. The V gene's germline CDR1 is SNHLY and CDR2 FYNNEI. V dropped 6 bases and J dropped 4; count of bases not matched to a gene: 5. This CDR3 reads CASRGQRSTEAFF. CDR3 nucleotides: TGTGCCAGCAGGGGACAGAGATCCACTGAAGCTTTCTTT. Variable domain in full (rest from reference TRBV2 and TRBJ1-1): EPEVTQTPSHQVTQMGQEVILRCVPISNHLYFYWYRQILGQKVEFLVSFYNNEISEKSEIFDDQFSVERPDGSNFTLKIRSTKLEDSAMYFCASRGQRSTEAFFGQGTRLTVV.

The gene calls are TRBV30 and TRBJ2-7; 12 nucleotides align to TRBD1. Looked up from germline, CDR1 is GTSNPN and CDR2 is SVGIG (reference sequence). CDR3 size: 14 residues. Trimming removed 3 bases from V and 7 bases from J; junction bases left unmatched: 7. The CDR3 DNA reads as TGTGCCTGGAGCTCGGGACAGGGGGCTCAAGAGCAGTACTTC. It codes for CAWSSGQGAQEQYF.